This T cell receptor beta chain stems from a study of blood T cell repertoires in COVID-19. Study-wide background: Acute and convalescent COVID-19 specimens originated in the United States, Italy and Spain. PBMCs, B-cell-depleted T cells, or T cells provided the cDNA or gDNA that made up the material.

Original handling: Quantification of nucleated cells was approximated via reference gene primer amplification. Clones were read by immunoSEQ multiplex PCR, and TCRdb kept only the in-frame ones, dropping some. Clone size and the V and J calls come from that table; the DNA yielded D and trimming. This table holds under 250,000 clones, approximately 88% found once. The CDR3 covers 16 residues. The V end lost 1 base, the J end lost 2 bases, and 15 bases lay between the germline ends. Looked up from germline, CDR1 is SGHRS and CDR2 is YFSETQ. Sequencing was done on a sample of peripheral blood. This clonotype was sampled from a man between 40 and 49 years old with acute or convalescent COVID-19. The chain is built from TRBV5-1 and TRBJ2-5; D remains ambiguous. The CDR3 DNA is TGCGCCAGCAGCTTGAAATCAGGCTCACCACAAGAGACCCAGTACTTC. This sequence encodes CASSLKSGSPQETQYF.